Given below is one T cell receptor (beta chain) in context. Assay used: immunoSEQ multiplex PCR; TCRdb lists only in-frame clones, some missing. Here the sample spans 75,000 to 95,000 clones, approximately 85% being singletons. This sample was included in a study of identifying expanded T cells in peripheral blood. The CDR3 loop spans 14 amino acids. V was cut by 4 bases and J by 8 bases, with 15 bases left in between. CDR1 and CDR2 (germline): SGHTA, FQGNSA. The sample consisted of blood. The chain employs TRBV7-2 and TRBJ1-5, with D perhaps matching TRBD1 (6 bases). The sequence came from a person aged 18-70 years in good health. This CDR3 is CASSSNTGKEPQHF. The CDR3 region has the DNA TGTGCCAGCAGCTCAAACACAGGGAAGGAGCCCCAGCATTTT.